Described below is a single T cell receptor beta chain sequence and its context. What it binds is not known. This record belongs to a study of persistence of HIV-infected CD4 T cells. Germline V gene sequence: CDR1 SGHTA, CDR2 FQGNSA. The CDR3 spans 16 residues. V lost 4 bases to trimming and J lost 7 bases, with 17 bases between them. The libraries were made with immunoSEQ version 4 in survey mode. Sequencing used immunoSEQ multiplex PCR; TCRdb keeps in-frame clones, though not all of them. The table records 30,000 to 45,000 clones, roughly 89% of them present only once. Cells were stimulated nonspecifically with anti-CD3/anti-CD28 magnetic beads. CD4+ T cells upregulating both CD40 ligand and CD69 were sorted as responding cells.

This receptor was identified in an adult man with HIV who was CMV-seropositive. Sequencing used CD4+ T cells sorted from PBMCs after roughly 18-hour stimulation, obtained from a patient who received antiretroviral therapy. V usage is TRBV7-2 and J usage is TRBJ2-6, with TRBD1 as a possible D gene (5 bases). DNA of the CDR3: TGTGCCAGCAGCTCCAGGGCCGCCGAGAGAGCCAACGTCCTGACTTTC. Protein: CASSSRAAERANVLTF.